The rows below give T cell receptor beta chains drawn from one sample of a study of a mutant IDH1 vaccine in newly diagnosed glioma. No antigen is known for these receptors. The protocol was immunoSEQ multiplex PCR, while the TCRdb copy is restricted to in-frame clones and leaves out a portion. The sample gives tens of thousands of clones, under 90% of which show up once; about 6% is in the top ten. The sequences come from PBMCs, collected from a glioma patient whose treatment included an IDH1 peptide vaccine. Receptors originate from a man aged 50 to 60 with glioma. Each CDR3 is given without its conserved first and last residue. Each record gives: V gene, J gene, CDR3 protein.

v_call: TRBV6-1
j_call: TRBJ1-2
cdr3_aa: ATQSNYGYT

v_call: TRBV15
j_call: TRBJ2-7
cdr3_aa: ATSTSLSGTPDEQY

v_call: TRBV19
j_call: TRBJ1-3
cdr3_aa: ASSIGRGYSGNTIY

v_call: TRBV12-5
j_call: TRBJ2-2
cdr3_aa: ASGSWTSGGEGELF

v_call: TRBV18
j_call: TRBJ1-5
cdr3_aa: ASSPESVGNQPQH

v_call: TRBV2
j_call: TRBJ1-3
cdr3_aa: ASSVGQAGSGNTIY

v_call: TRBV7-8
j_call: TRBJ2-7
cdr3_aa: ASSLGQGSSEQY

v_call: TRBV5-6
j_call: TRBJ2-7
cdr3_aa: ASSPGTGGIDEQY

v_call: TRBV14
j_call: TRBJ2-7
cdr3_aa: ASSQEEPGLPREQY

v_call: TRBV5-6
j_call: TRBJ2-7
cdr3_aa: ASSLVGPAYEQY

v_call: TRBV6-1
j_call: TRBJ2-3
cdr3_aa: ASATGRDTQY

v_call: TRBV19
j_call: TRBJ2-1
cdr3_aa: ASSGQDYYNEQF